Listed below are T cell receptor beta chains from one sample, sequenced in a study of shared clonotypes between healthy human individuals. Libraries were prepared by immunoSEQ multiplex PCR; TCRdb keeps only in-frame clonotypes and omits some of them. Of around 2.1 million clones in the sample, roughly 91% were seen once. Sequenced material: naive CD8+ T cells from PBMCs. The receptors come from a man aged 18 to 35 in good health. Some clones in this sample may be carry-over from other donors' samples. The CDR3 runs from the conserved cysteine through the conserved F or W. A D gene is named only where the DNA matches it firmly. A row's size may be missing; if present it is once, few, many or a size class.

TRBV14	once	TRBJ1-1	15	TRBD1	CASSQVRGGNTEAFF	TGTGCCAGCAGCCAAGTGAGAGGGGGCAACACTGAAGCTTTCTTT
TRBV11-1	NA	TRBJ2-7	16	NA	CASSLGTVYSSYEQYF	TGTGCCAGCAGCTTAGGGACAGTTTATAGCTCCTACGAGCAGTACTTC
TRBV30	once	TRBJ1-1	17	NA	CAWSVGVLGQPNTEAFF	TGTGCCTGGAGTGTGGGTGTATTGGGGCAGCCGAACACTGAAGCTTTCTTT
TRBV27	NA	TRBJ1-1	14	NA	CASSFQGAGTEAFF	TGTGCCAGCAGTTTTCAGGGCGCGGGCACTGAAGCTTTCTTT
TRBV28	NA	TRBJ1-2	13	NA	CATLTHMTYGYTF	TGTGCCACCCTAACCCACATGACCTATGGCTACACCTTC
TRBV5-6	once	TRBJ2-7	16	NA	CASSLGGVQTPYEQYF	TGTGCCAGCAGCTTGGGGGGCGTCCAGACCCCCTACGAGCAGTACTTC
TRBV13	NA	TRBJ2-3	14	NA	CASSLGPLEDTQYF	TGTGCCAGCAGCTTAGGCCCCCTTGAAGATACGCAGTATTTT
TRBV7-3	NA	TRBJ1-3	14	NA	CASSPDSAGNTIYF	TGTGCCAGCAGCCCGGACAGCGCGGGAAACACCATATATTTT
TRBV5-1	NA	TRBJ2-7	19	TRBD2	CASSLPETSGTFVGYEQYF	TGCGCCAGCAGCTTGCCCGAGACTAGCGGGACCTTTGTGGGATACGAGCAGTACTTC
TRBV7-3	NA	TRBJ2-2	15	NA	CASSLSIGGTGELFF	TGTGCCAGCAGCTTAAGCATAGGGGGCACCGGGGAGCTGTTTTTT
TRBV27	NA	TRBJ2-3	17	NA	CASSLSQGLARTDTQYF	TGTGCCAGCAGTTTATCACAAGGGCTAGCGCGAACAGATACGCAGTATTTT
TRBV4-1	NA	TRBJ2-7	14	TRBD1	CASSQRQGGDEQYF	TGCGCCAGCAGCCAACGACAGGGTGGCGACGAGCAGTACTTC
TRBV30	NA	TRBJ2-2	14	TRBD1	CASRTGADTGELFF	TGTGCCTCGCGGACAGGGGCCGACACCGGGGAGCTGTTTTTT
TRBV7-9	NA	TRBJ2-3	14	NA	CASSPSGNTDTQYF	TGTGCCAGCAGCCCCTCAGGTAACACAGATACGCAGTATTTT
TRBV9	NA	TRBJ2-1	15	TRBD1	CASSVGTGSDNEQFF	TGTGCCAGCAGCGTAGGGACAGGGAGCGACAATGAGCAGTTCTTC
TRBV27	NA	TRBJ2-1	15	TRBD1	CASSGYRGLKNEQFF	TGTGCCAGCAGTGGCTACAGGGGGCTCAAGAATGAGCAGTTCTTC
TRBV9	NA	TRBJ1-2	14	NA	CASSVGGGTYGYTF	TGTGCCAGCAGCGTAGGAGGGGGAACTTATGGCTACACCTTC
TRBV12-5	NA	TRBJ1-2	13	TRBD1	CASGLGQGNGYTF	TGTGCTAGTGGCCTGGGACAGGGAAATGGCTACACCTTC
TRBV10-2	NA	TRBJ2-2	14	NA	CASKGGWDTGELFF	TGCGCCAGCAAGGGGGGATGGGACACCGGGGAGCTGTTTTTT
TRBV5-1	once	TRBJ1-1	14	TRBD1	CASSPDRANTEAFF	TGCGCCAGCAGCCCCGACAGGGCGAACACTGAAGCTTTCTTT
TRBV27	NA	TRBJ2-7	14	TRBD2	CASSLAGARREQYF	TGTGCCAGCAGTCTAGCGGGAGCTCGACGGGAGCAGTACTTC
TRBV28	NA	TRBJ1-2	13	NA	CASKLGRYYGYTF	TGTGCCAGCAAGCTGGGGCGGTACTATGGCTACACCTTC
TRBV15	few	TRBJ1-5	13	NA	CATSIAVVQPQHF	TGTGCCACCAGCATCGCGGTTGTTCAGCCCCAGCATTTT
TRBV9	NA	TRBJ2-4	15	NA	CASSPEPAAKNIQYF	TGTGCCAGCAGCCCCGAGCCCGCGGCCAAAAACATTCAGTACTTC
TRBV19	NA	TRBJ2-1	14	TRBD1	CASSPRDRYNEQFF	TGTGCCAGTAGTCCTCGGGACAGATACAATGAGCAGTTCTTC
TRBV4-1	NA	TRBJ1-4	15	TRBD1	CASSPRTGGGEKLFF	TGCGCCAGCAGCCCCCGGACAGGGGGAGGAGAAAAACTGTTTTTT
TRBV9	NA	TRBJ2-1	15	NA	CASSVEQFGALVKFF	TGTGCCAGCAGCGTAGAACAATTTGGGGCGTTGGTAAAGTTCTTC
TRBV28	NA	TRBJ2-1	16	NA	CASSLSGGDGYNEQFF	TGTGCCAGCAGTTTATCTGGTGGGGATGGGTACAATGAGCAGTTCTTC
TRBV27	NA	TRBJ2-3	17	TRBD1	CASSLLPGQGLPDTQYF	TGTGCCAGCAGTTTACTGCCGGGACAGGGGTTGCCAGATACGCAGTATTTT
TRBV5-1	NA	TRBJ2-3	18	TRBD2	CASSLVPPTSGITDTQYF	TGCGCCAGCAGCTTGGTACCCCCCACTAGCGGGATCACAGATACGCAGTATTTT
TRBV15	NA	TRBJ2-5	12	NA	CATSRASETQYF	TGTGCCACCAGCAGAGCCTCCGAGACCCAGTACTTC
TRBV6-5	once	TRBJ2-7	15	TRBD1	CASSSRTGVRREQYF	TGTGCCAGCAGTTCCCGGACAGGGGTCCGACGGGAGCAGTACTTC
TRBV9	NA	TRBJ1-2	13	TRBD1	CASSLMTGHGYTF	TGTGCCAGCAGCTTAATGACAGGGCATGGCTACACCTTC
TRBV30	NA	TRBJ2-7	15	NA	CAWSVVGQTTYEQYF	TGTGCCTGGAGTGTTGTGGGCCAGACAACCTACGAGCAGTACTTC
TRBV19	NA	TRBJ2-7	13	TRBD2	CASSLGGSYEQYF	TGTGCCAGTAGTCTGGGGGGGTCCTACGAGCAGTACTTC
TRBV6-1	once	TRBJ2-7	13	NA	CASSGRGVHEQYF	TGTGCCAGCAGCGGCAGGGGGGTCCACGAGCAGTACTTC
TRBV11-2	NA	TRBJ2-1	16	NA	CASSLGIDSSYNEQFF	TGTGCCAGCAGCTTAGGTATCGATAGCTCCTACAATGAGCAGTTCTTC
TRBV5-1	once	TRBJ2-2	16	TRBD2	CASSLSREGNTGELFF	TGCGCCAGCAGCTTGTCCAGGGAGGGGAACACCGGGGAGCTGTTTTTT
TRBV30	NA	TRBJ2-2	12	NA	CAWSTGSGELFF	TGTGCCTGGAGTACTGGGTCCGGGGAGCTGTTTTTT
TRBV9	NA	TRBJ2-7	15	NA	CASSPYQGLRDEQYF	TGTGCCAGCAGCCCCTACCAGGGGCTTCGGGACGAGCAGTACTTC
TRBV7-9	NA	TRBJ1-4	16	NA	CASSLAGIPAHEKLFF	TGTGCCAGCAGCTTAGCCGGAATCCCGGCCCATGAAAAACTGTTTTTT
TRBV4-1	NA	TRBJ1-2	15	NA	CASSQEPTDRYGYTF	TGCGCCAGCAGCCAAGAACCCACCGACAGGTATGGCTACACCTTC
TRBV25-1	NA	TRBJ2-5	13	NA	CASSEWKRETQYF	TGTGCCAGCAGTGAATGGAAACGAGAGACCCAGTACTTC
TRBV4-2	once	TRBJ2-2	15	TRBD2	CASSPYSGKVGELFF	TGTGCCAGCAGCCCCTATAGCGGGAAGGTCGGGGAGCTGTTTTTT
TRBV27	NA	TRBJ2-7	16	NA	CASSPSGGPIRYEQYF	TGTGCCAGCAGTCCTTCCGGAGGGCCAATTAGGTACGAGCAGTACTTC
TRBV5-1	NA	TRBJ2-7	13	NA	CASSLGLTTEQYF	TGCGCCAGCAGCTTGGGACTTACTACCGAGCAGTACTTC
TRBV29-1	NA	TRBJ2-1	15	TRBD2	CSVEGGLASYNEQFF	TGCAGCGTTGAAGGCGGACTAGCGTCCTACAATGAGCAGTTCTTC
TRBV7-9	NA	TRBJ2-1	16	TRBD1	CASSPDRTSSYNEQFF	TGTGCCAGCAGCCCGGACAGGACCTCCTCCTACAATGAGCAGTTCTTC
TRBV5-1	NA	TRBJ1-2	17	NA	CASSFIPQGKANYGYTF	TGCGCCAGCAGCTTTATCCCGCAGGGTAAGGCTAACTATGGCTACACCTTC
TRBV5-1	NA	TRBJ2-4	14	NA	CASSSYGAKNIQYF	TGCGCCAGCAGCTCGTACGGAGCCAAAAACATTCAGTACTTC
TRBV10-1	NA	TRBJ2-1	14	NA	CASSDRGYYNEQFF	TGCGCCAGCAGTGATAGGGGTTACTACAATGAGCAGTTCTTC